This T cell receptor (beta chain) is drawn from a study of blood T cell repertoires in COVID-19. Study summary: Whether acute or convalescent, the COVID-19 samples came from the United States, Italy and Spain. The cDNA or gDNA used as material had been derived from T cells, B-cell-depleted T cells, or PBMCs.

The protocol was immunoSEQ multiplex PCR, while the TCRdb copy is restricted to in-frame clones and leaves out a portion. The data contain some 380,000 clones, around 90% of them seen just once; the ten biggest clones take up 6.5%. The CDR3 contains 17 residues. Germline V CDR1 and CDR2: LGHNA, YSLEER. The V gene end was trimmed by 4 bases and the J gene end by 1 base; junction bases not matched to a gene: 8. The source of this sequence is a man between 18 and 29 years old with active or convalescent COVID-19. The gene calls are TRBV4-3 and TRBJ1-1; TRBD1 matches at 11 bases. The sequenced sample was peripheral blood. This chain's CDR3 is CASSPSGQGAGNTEAFF. CDR3 bases: TGCGCCAGCAGCCCCTCAGGACAGGGGGCCGGGAACACTGAAGCTTTCTTT.